This T cell receptor (beta chain) was documented in a study of T cell repertoires in ileal Crohn's disease. Study-level information: TCRB immunosequencing input was five hundred nanograms of biopsy DNA per sample.

Study-level results: High-frequency clones were more common in sorted CD8 than CD4 cells.

About this clone itself: The antigen remains undetermined.

Method: immunoSEQ multiplex PCR; TCRdb's copy keeps in-frame clones and lacks some. Among roughly 13,000 clones listed, 70% to 80% were seen once. The CDR3 totals 13 residues. V was clipped by 4 bases and J by 0 bases, with 7 bases between them. From germline, CDR1 is MNHNY and CDR2 SVGAGI (reference sequence). Time point described: inflamed ileum from the surgical specimen. Sequences were obtained from ileal tissue. This chain connects TRBV6-6 to TRBJ2-7, with unresolved D. The TCR sequence derives from an adult with Crohn's disease. The CDR3 coding sequence is TGTGCCAGCAGTTCCTCCAACTCCTACGAGCAGTACTTC. This encodes CASSSSNSYEQYF.